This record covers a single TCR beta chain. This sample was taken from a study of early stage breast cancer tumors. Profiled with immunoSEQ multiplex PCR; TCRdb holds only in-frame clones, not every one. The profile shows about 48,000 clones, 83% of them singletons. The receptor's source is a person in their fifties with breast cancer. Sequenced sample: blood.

CDR3 nucleotide sequence: TGTGCCAGCAGTGGCCAGATAAACACTGAAGCTTTCTTT. This codes for CASSGQINTEAFF. The genes are TRBV6-1 and TRBJ1-1; D gene unclear. The germline V and J ends were trimmed by 4 bases and 2 bases, with 8 bases remaining between them. Germline CDR1 reads MNHNS; CDR2 reads SASEGT. The CDR3 is 13 residues long.